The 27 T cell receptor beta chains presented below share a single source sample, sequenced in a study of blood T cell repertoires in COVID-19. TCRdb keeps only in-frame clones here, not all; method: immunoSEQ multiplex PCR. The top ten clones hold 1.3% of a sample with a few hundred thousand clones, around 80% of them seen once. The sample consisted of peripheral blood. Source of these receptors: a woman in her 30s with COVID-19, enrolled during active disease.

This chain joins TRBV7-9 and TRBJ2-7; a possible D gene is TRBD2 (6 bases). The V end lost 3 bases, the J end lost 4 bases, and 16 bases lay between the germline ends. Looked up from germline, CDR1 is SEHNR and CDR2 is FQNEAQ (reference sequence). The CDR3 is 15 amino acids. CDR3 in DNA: TGTGCCAGCAGCTTTAAACGGGAGATCTGGTACGAGCAGTACTTC. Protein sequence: CASSFKREIWYEQYF.

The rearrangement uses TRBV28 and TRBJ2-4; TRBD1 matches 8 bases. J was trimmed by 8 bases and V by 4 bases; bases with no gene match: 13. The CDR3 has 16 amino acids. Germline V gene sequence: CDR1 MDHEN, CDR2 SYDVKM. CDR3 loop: CASSSPQGGSFDIQYF. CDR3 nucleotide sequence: TGTGCCAGCAGTTCCCCACAGGGGGGTTCTTTCGACATTCAGTACTTC.

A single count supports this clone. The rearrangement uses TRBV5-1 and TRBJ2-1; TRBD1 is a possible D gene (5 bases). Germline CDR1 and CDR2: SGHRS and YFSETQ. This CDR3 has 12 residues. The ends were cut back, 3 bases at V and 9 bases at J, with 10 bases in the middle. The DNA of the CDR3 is TGCGCCAGCAGCTCCAGGGCTCTTGAGCAGTTCTTC. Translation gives CASSSRALEQFF.

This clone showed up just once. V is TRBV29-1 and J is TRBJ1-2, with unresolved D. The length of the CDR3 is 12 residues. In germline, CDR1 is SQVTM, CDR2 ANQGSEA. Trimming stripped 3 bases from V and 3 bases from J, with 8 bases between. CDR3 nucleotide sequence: TGCAGCGTTGACCGGGAGGACTATGGCTACACCTTC. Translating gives CSVDREDYGYTF.

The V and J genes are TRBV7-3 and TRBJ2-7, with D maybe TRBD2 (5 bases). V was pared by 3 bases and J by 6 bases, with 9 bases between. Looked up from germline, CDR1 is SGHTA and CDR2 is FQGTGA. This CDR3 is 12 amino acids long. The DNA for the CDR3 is TGTGCCAGCAGCTTCCCCAGCGGCGAGCAGTACTTC. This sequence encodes CASSFPSGEQYF.

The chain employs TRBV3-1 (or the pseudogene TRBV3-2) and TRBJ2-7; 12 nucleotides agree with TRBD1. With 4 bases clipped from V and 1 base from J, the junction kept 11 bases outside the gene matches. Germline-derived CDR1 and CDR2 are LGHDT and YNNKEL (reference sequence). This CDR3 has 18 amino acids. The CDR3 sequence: CASSRGDRGLVFSYEQYF. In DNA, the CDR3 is TGTGCCAGCAGCCGCGGGGACAGGGGGCTCGTCTTTTCCTACGAGCAGTACTTC.

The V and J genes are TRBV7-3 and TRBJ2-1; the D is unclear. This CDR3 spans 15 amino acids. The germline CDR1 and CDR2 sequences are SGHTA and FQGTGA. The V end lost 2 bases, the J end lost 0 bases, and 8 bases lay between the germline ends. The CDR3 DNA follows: TGTGCCAGCAGCTTATCAGTGTTCTCCTACAATGAGCAGTTCTTC. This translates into CASSLSVFSYNEQFF.

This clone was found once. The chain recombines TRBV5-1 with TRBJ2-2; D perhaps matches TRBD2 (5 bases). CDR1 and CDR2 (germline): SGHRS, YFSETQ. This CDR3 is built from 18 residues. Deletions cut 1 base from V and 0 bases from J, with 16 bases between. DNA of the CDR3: TGCGCCAGCAGCTTGCCTCTCCCTCGGGGTTCGAACACCGGGGAGCTGTTTTTT. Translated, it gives CASSLPLPRGSNTGELFF. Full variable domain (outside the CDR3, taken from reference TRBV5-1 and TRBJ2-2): KAGVTQTPRYLIKTRGQQVTLSCSPISGHRSVSWYQQTPGQGLQFLFEYFSETQRNKGNFPGRFSGRQFSNSRSEMNVSTLELGDSALYLCASSLPLPRGSNTGELFFGEGSRLTVL.

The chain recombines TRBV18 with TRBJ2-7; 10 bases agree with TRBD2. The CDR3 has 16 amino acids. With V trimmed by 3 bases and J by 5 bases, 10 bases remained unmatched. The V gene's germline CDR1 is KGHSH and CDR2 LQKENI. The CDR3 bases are TGTGCCAGCTCACCCTCCGGTAGCGGGAGGTCCCACGAGCAGTACTTC. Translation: CASSPSGSGRSHEQYF.

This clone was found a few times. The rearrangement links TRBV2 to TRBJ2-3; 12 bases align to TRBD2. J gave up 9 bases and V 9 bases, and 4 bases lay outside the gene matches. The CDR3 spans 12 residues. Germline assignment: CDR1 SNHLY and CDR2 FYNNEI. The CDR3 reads CARGLAGETQYF. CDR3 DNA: TGTGCCAGGGGACTAGCGGGTGAAACGCAGTATTTT.

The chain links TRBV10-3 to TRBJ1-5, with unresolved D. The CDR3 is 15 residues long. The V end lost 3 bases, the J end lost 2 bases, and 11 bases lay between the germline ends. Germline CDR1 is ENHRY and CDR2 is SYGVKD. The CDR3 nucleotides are TGTGCCATCAGTGATAACCCGGTCGGCAATCAGCCCCAGCATTTT. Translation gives CAISDNPVGNQPQHF.

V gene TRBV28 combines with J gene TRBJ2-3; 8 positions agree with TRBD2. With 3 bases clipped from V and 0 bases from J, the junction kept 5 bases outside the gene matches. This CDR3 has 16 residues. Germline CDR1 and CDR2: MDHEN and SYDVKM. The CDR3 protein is CASSFLAGTSTDTQYF. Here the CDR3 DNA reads TGTGCCAGCAGTTTTTTAGCGGGGACGAGCACAGATACGCAGTATTTT.

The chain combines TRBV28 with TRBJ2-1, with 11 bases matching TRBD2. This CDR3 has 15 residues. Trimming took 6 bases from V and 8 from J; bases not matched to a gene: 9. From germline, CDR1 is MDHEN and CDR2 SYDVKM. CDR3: CASSLASGGLDEQFF. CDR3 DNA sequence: TGTGCCAGCAGCCTAGCTAGCGGGGGGTTAGATGAGCAGTTCTTC. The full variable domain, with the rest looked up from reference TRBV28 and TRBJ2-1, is DVKVTQSSRYLVKRTGEKVFLECVQDMDHENMFWYRQDPGLGLRLIYFSYDVKMKEKGDIPEGYSVSREKKERFSLILESASTNQTSMYLCASSLASGGLDEQFFGPGTRLTVL.

The CDR3 DNA sequence: TGTGCCAGCAGCCCTAGGACAGGAGGAGCGGATACGCAGTATTTT. As protein: CASSPRTGGADTQYF. This rearrangement joins TRBV7-7 to TRBJ2-3, with TRBD1 identical over 7 bases. The V segment lost 5 bases and the J segment 6 bases; nucleotides outside the gene matches: 11. CDR1 and CDR2 (germline): SSHAT, FNYEAQ (reference sequence). The CDR3 contains 15 residues.

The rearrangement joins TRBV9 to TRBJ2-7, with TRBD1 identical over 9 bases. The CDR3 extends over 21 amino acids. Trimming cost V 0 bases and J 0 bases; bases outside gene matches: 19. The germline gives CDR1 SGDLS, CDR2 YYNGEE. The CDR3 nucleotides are TGTGCCAGCAGCGTAGCCGCCCCCCAATTACCCGGGACAGGGAGCTCCTACGAGCAGTACTTC. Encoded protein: CASSVAAPQLPGTGSSYEQYF. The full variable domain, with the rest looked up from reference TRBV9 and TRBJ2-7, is DSGVTQTPKHLITATGQRVTLRCSPRSGDLSVYWYQQSLDQGLQFLIQYYNGEERAKGNILERFSAQQFPDLHSELNLSSLELGDSALYFCASSVAAPQLPGTGSSYEQYFGPGTRLTVT.

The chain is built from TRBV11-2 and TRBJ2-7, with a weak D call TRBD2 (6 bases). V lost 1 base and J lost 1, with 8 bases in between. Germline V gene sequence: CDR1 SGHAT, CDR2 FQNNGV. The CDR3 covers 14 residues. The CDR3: CASSLGRGSYEQYF. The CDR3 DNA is TGTGCCAGCAGCTTAGGGCGGGGTTCCTACGAGCAGTACTTC. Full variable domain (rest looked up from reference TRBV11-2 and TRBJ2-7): EAGVAQSPRYKIIEKRQSVAFWCNPISGHATLYWYQQILGQGPKLLIQFQNNGVVDDSQLPKDRFSAERLKGVDSTLKIQPAKLEDSAVYLCASSLGRGSYEQYFGPGTRLTVT.

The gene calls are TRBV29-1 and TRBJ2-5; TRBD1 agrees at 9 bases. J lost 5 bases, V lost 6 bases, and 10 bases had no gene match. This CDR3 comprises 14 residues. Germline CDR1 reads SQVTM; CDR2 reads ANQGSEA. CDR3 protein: CSVAGTGRDETQYF. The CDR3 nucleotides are TGCAGCGTCGCCGGGACAGGGAGAGATGAGACCCAGTACTTC.

CDR3 region: CASSSPTGKTYNEQFF. The CDR3 DNA reads TGTGCCAGCAGCTCCCCTACGGGGAAGACCTACAATGAGCAGTTCTTC. The chain links TRBV9 to TRBJ2-1, with D perhaps TRBD2 (5 bases). Deletions cut 4 bases from V and 2 bases from J, with 16 bases between. This CDR3 comprises 16 residues. Looked up from germline, CDR1 is SGDLS and CDR2 is YYNGEE. The whole variable domain, remainder taken from reference TRBV9 and TRBJ2-1, is DSGVTQTPKHLITATGQRVTLRCSPRSGDLSVYWYQQSLDQGLQFLIQYYNGEERAKGNILERFSAQQFPDLHSELNLSSLELGDSALYFCASSSPTGKTYNEQFFGPGTRLTVL.

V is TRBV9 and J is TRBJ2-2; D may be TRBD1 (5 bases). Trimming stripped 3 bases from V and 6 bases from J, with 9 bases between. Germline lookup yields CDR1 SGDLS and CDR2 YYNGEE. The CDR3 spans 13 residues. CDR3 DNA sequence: TGTGCCAGCAGCGGGGGCTCGCCCGGGGAGCTGTTTTTT. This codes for CASSGGSPGELFF.

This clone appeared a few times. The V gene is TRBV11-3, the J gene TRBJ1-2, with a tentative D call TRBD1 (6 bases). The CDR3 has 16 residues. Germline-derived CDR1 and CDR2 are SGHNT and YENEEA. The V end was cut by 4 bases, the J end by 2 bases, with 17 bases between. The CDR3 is CASSSLLQGKNYGYTF. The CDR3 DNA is TGTGCCAGCAGCTCCCTCCTACAGGGCAAGAACTATGGCTACACCTTC.

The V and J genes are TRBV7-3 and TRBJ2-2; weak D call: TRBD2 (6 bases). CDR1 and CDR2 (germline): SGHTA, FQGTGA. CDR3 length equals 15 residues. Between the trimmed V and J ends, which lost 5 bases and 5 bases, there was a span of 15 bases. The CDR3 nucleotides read TGTGCCAGCAGCCCCAGGGTGGCGGGAACCGGGGAGCTGTTTTTT. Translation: CASSPRVAGTGELFF.

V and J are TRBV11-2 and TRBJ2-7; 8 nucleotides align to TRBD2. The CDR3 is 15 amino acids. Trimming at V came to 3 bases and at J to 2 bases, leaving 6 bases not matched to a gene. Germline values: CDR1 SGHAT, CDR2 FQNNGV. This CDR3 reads CASSFSGNGPYEQYF. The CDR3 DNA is TGTGCCAGCAGCTTTAGCGGGAATGGACCCTACGAGCAGTACTTC.

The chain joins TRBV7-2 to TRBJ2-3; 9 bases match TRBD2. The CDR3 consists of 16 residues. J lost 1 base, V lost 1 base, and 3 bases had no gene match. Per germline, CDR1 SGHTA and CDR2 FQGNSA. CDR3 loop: CASSLDRGGGTDTQYF. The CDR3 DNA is TGTGCCAGCAGCTTAGACCGCGGGGGGGGCACAGATACGCAGTATTTT.

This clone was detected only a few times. CDR3: CASSLMGTASNTEAFF. The CDR3 bases are TGCGCCAGCAGCCTCATGGGGACAGCCTCGAACACTGAAGCTTTCTTT. V gene TRBV5-1 combines with J gene TRBJ1-1; TRBD1 agrees at 7 bases. The CDR3 has 16 amino acids. V gave up 4 bases and J gave up 1 base; unmatched junction bases: 10. CDR1 and CDR2 from the germline V gene are SGHRS and YFSETQ.

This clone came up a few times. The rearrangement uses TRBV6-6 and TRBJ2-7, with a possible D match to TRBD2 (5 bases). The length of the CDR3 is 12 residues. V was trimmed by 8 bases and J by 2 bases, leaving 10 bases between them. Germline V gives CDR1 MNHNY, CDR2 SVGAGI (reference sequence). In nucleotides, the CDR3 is TGTGCCAGCTCGGGGTCCCCCTACGAGCAGTACTTC. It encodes CASSGSPYEQYF.

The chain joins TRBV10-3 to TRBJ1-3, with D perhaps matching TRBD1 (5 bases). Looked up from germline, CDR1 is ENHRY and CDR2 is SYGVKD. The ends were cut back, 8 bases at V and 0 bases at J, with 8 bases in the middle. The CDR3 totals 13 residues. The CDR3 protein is CAIGARSGNTIYF. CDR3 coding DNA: TGTGCCATCGGGGCCCGCTCTGGAAACACCATATATTTT.

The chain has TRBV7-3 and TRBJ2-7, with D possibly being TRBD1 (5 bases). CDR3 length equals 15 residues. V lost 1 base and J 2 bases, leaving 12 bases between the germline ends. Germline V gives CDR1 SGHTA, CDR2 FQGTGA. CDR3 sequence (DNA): TGTGCCAGCAGCTTAATGTCAGGGCAGGCCTACGAGCAGTACTTC. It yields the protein CASSLMSGQAYEQYF.